This entry lists 4 T cell receptor beta chains sequenced from one sample in a study of CXCR3-negative and CXCR3-positive naive CD8 T cells. 5' RACE that incorporated UMI labels was used to prepare the TRB cDNA libraries. With the 5' RACE reads reprocessed, TCRdb shows one record per CDR3 protein and no DNA. Its listing shows tens of thousands of distinct CDR3 sequences. The sequencing sample was made of naive CXCR3- CD8+ T cells from blood. As to subset: CD45RO-CCR7+CD27+CD95- naive CD8+ T cells lacking CXCR3 (TNR3-). These receptors originate from a human donor in good health. Some clones in this sample may be carry-over from other donors' samples.

V and J are TRBV4-3 and TRBJ1-1. The length of the CDR3 is 14 residues. The V gene's germline CDR1 is LGHNA and CDR2 YSLEER. This CDR3 is CASSQVDTYTEAFF.

The chain combines TRBV6-6 with TRBJ2-5; TCRdb reports TRBD1, a call that lacks DNA to check it against. The length of the CDR3 is 14 residues. Germline V gives CDR1 MNHNY, CDR2 SVGAGI (reference sequence). CDR3 sequence: CASSPPDGQETQYF.

This chain links TRBV6-5 with TRBJ2-3; the TRBD1 assignment by TCRdb is unverifiable without DNA. The CDR3 length is 18 residues. Per germline, CDR1 MNHEY and CDR2 SVGAGI. This chain's CDR3 is CASSYSEGQGSWTDTQYF.

The gene calls are TRBV9 and TRBJ2-1; the TCRdb D gene call, TRBD2, has no DNA to confirm it. The CDR3 loop spans 14 amino acids. Germline CDR1 and CDR2: SGDLS and YYNGEE. The CDR3 loop reads CASSEGTDFGEQFF.